Included here is one TCR beta chain sequence, with context. This entry comes from a study of blood T cell repertoires in COVID-19. Study background: The United States, Italy and Spain provided the acute and convalescent COVID-19 samples. Sources were T cells, B-cell-depleted T cells, or PBMCs; the material itself was cDNA or gDNA.

The CDR3 covers 14 residues. From germline, CDR1 is SGHTA and CDR2 FQGTGA. V lost 4 bases, J lost 7 bases, and 5 bases stayed unmatched. Only in-frame clones appear in the TCRdb table, and some are missing; sequencing was by immunoSEQ multiplex PCR. This sample carries 120,000 to 150,000 clones, about 87% of them seen once, and the ten largest clones take approximately 2.4%. Patients from Seattle were sampled longitudinally, starting during active infection. The rearrangement links TRBV7-3 to TRBJ2-2; 8 nucleotides agree with TRBD1. The TCR originated in a human donor with COVID-19, enrolled during active disease. The donor label of this sample is uncertain. The sample comprised peripheral blood. For the CDR3, the DNA is TGTGCCAGCAGCTCGACAGGGGTTATCGGGGAGCTGTTTTTT. Translating it yields CASSSTGVIGELFF.